The rows below give T cell receptor beta chains drawn from one sample of a study of control samples from healthy donors and cancer patients. Data came from immunoSEQ multiplex PCR; TCRdb stores just in-frame clones and leaves some out. The sample lists about 110,000 clones; 83% were seen once. Sequenced sample: blood. These receptors were collected from a woman aged 45-65 years in good health. The CDR3 runs from the conserved cysteine through the conserved F or W. A D gene is named only where the DNA matches it firmly. Clone size is not always given. Where it is, it says once, few, many or a class for expanded clones.

d_call: .
v_call: TRBV5-5
clone_size: .
j_call: TRBJ1-5
cdr3_nt: TGTGCCAGCAGCTTGGGGTTGGGGCAGGAGAATCAGCCCCAGCATTTT
cdr3_aa: CASSLGLGQENQPQHF

d_call: .
v_call: TRBV2
clone_size: .
j_call: TRBJ2-1
cdr3_nt: TGTGCCAGCAGAGCAGGGATCTCCTACAATGAGCAGTTCTTC
cdr3_aa: CASRAGISYNEQFF

d_call: TRBD2
v_call: TRBV3-1/TRBV3-2
clone_size: .
j_call: TRBJ2-7
cdr3_nt: TGTGCCAGCAGCCATACCAGCGGGAGGCCTACCTACGAGCAGTACTTC
cdr3_aa: CASSHTSGRPTYEQYF

d_call: TRBD1
v_call: TRBV9
clone_size: .
j_call: TRBJ1-2
cdr3_nt: TGTGCCAGCAGCATAAGACAGGGCGATGGCTACACCTTC
cdr3_aa: CASSIRQGDGYTF

d_call: .
v_call: TRBV19
clone_size: .
j_call: TRBJ1-2
cdr3_nt: TGTGCCACCACGCCAGACGTGGGGCTAAACTATGGCTACACCTTC
cdr3_aa: CATTPDVGLNYGYTF

d_call: .
v_call: TRBV2
clone_size: .
j_call: TRBJ1-5
cdr3_nt: TGTGCCAGCCGGTGGCAGGGCAATAGCAATCAGCCCCAGCATTTT
cdr3_aa: CASRWQGNSNQPQHF

d_call: TRBD1
v_call: TRBV5-4
clone_size: .
j_call: TRBJ2-7
cdr3_nt: TGTGCCAGCAGCTTCCCGGGACAGGGGATCTCCTACGAGCAGTACTTC
cdr3_aa: CASSFPGQGISYEQYF

d_call: .
v_call: TRBV19
clone_size: .
j_call: TRBJ2-5
cdr3_nt: TGTGCCAGTAGTATCCAGACGGGGCAAGAGACCCAGTACTTC
cdr3_aa: CASSIQTGQETQYF

d_call: TRBD1
v_call: TRBV10-3
clone_size: .
j_call: TRBJ1-4
cdr3_nt: TGTGCCATCAGCCAGGGACAGGTCTCATCTGCAACTAATGAAAAACTGTTTTTT
cdr3_aa: CAISQGQVSSATNEKLFF

d_call: .
v_call: TRBV29-1
clone_size: .
j_call: TRBJ1-1
cdr3_nt: TGCAGCGTCTATGCACCCACAGGGTTCACTGAAGCTTTCTTT
cdr3_aa: CSVYAPTGFTEAFF

d_call: TRBD1
v_call: TRBV7-6
clone_size: .
j_call: TRBJ2-5
cdr3_nt: TGTGCCAGCAGCGAGGGACAGGGATTGACCCAGTACTTC
cdr3_aa: CASSEGQGLTQYF

d_call: .
v_call: TRBV28
clone_size: .
j_call: TRBJ1-4
cdr3_nt: TGTGCCAGCAGTCTTGGTGGGGGCAATGAAAAACTGTTTTTT
cdr3_aa: CASSLGGGNEKLFF

d_call: .
v_call: TRBV6-2/TRBV6-3
clone_size: once
j_call: TRBJ2-5
cdr3_nt: TGTGCCAGCAGTCCAATGGGGGAGACCCAGTACTTC
cdr3_aa: CASSPMGETQYF

d_call: TRBD1
v_call: TRBV19
clone_size: .
j_call: TRBJ2-5
cdr3_nt: TGTGCCAGTAGTCCGCGACAGGGGGCGTCCCAAGAGACCCAGTACTTC
cdr3_aa: CASSPRQGASQETQYF

d_call: TRBD1
v_call: TRBV6-2/TRBV6-3
clone_size: .
j_call: TRBJ2-7
cdr3_nt: TGTGCCAGCAGTTACGCCTCGGGACAGGGACCCTACGAGCAGTACTTC
cdr3_aa: CASSYASGQGPYEQYF

d_call: .
v_call: TRBV5-1
clone_size: .
j_call: TRBJ1-1
cdr3_nt: TGCGCCAGCAGCTTGGGCCGGAACACTGAAGCTTTCTTT
cdr3_aa: CASSLGRNTEAFF

d_call: .
v_call: TRBV30
clone_size: few
j_call: TRBJ1-5
cdr3_nt: TGTGCCTGGAGTGTCCGGCAGGGTAATCAGCCCCAGCATTTT
cdr3_aa: CAWSVRQGNQPQHF